One and the same sample provided the 26 T cell receptor beta chains below, sequenced in a study of blood T cells in healthy people across ages. Next came a second PCR, run for about 6 to 12 cycles, which used a sample-barcoded 5' primer along with a J-beta primer mix. MiXCR, run by TCRdb on the 5' RACE reads, gives a single entry per CDR3 protein. The sample has about 1.8 million distinct CDR3 sequences, 49% seen once. Specimen: blood. Receptor source: a woman in her thirties or forties in good health.

In this sample, this clonotype turned up a few times. The V and J genes are TRBV29-1 and TRBJ2-7; no definite D call. The CDR3 runs to 15 residues. CDR1 and CDR2 (germline): SQVTM, ANQGSEA. V lost 4 bases and J 1 base, leaving 17 bases between the germline ends. Written as DNA, the CDR3 is TGCAGCGTTGGTTACATAGGTCCGCTTTCCTACGAGCAGTACTTC. Translating gives CSVGYIGPLSYEQYF.

V is TRBV2 and J is TRBJ2-1; 7 nucleotides line up with TRBD1. V shed 5 bases and J 6 bases; nucleotides not matched to a gene: 13. This CDR3 is 16 amino acids long. CDR1 SNHLY and CDR2 FYNNEI come from the germline V gene. CDR3 DNA sequence: TGTGCCAGCAGTCTTTACAGGGGCCCATCCCTCAATGAGCAGTTCTTC. It codes for CASSLYRGPSLNEQFF.

This clonotype was picked up one time. The chain carries TRBV28 and TRBJ2-7; TRBD2 matches 7 bases. The DNA matches TRBJ2-5 better at its end, which makes the J call doubtful. The CDR3 extends over 14 amino acids. Looked up from germline, CDR1 is MDHEN and CDR2 is SYDVKM. CDR3 protein: CASSLYASGLTQYF. As DNA, the CDR3 is TGTGCCAGCAGTTTATACGCTAGCGGTTTGACCCAGTACTTC.

This clonotype turned up a few times. The chain joins TRBV28 to TRBJ1-1; no clear D. The CDR3 spans 12 residues. Germline V lookup: CDR1 MDHEN, CDR2 SYDVKM. Trimming pared 5 bases from V and 6 bases from J, leaving 10 bases between. CDR3 bases: TGTGCCAGCAGTCCCCTCGTGTCTGAAGCTTTCTTT. Amino acid sequence: CASSPLVSEAFF.

The rearrangement uses TRBV4-2 and TRBJ2-2, with 9 bases lining up with TRBD1. The CDR3 runs to 19 residues. The J segment lost 0 bases and the V segment lost 2 bases, leaving 10 bases of the junction unmatched. Germline V lookup: CDR1 LGHNA, CDR2 YNFKEQ. CDR3 region: CASSQSLRRTGANTGELFF. For the CDR3, the DNA is TGTGCCAGCAGCCAAAGTTTGCGTAGGACAGGGGCGAACACCGGGGAGCTGTTTTTT.

This clonotype was observed a handful of times. This chain uses TRBV14 with TRBJ2-4, with a weak D call TRBD1 (5 bases). Germline CDR1 and CDR2: SGHDN and FVKESK. The CDR3 totals 15 residues. Deletions cut 0 bases from V and 8 bases from J, with 14 bases between. Here the CDR3 DNA reads TGTGCCAGCAGCCAAGATAGGGGCCCTGCGGACATTCAGTACTTC. Translating it yields CASSQDRGPADIQYF.

J is TRBJ2-5 and V is TRBV27, with a possible D match to TRBD1 (6 bases). The end of the DNA fits TRBJ2-7 better, so the J call may be wrong. From germline, CDR1 is MNHEY and CDR2 SMNVEV (reference sequence). This CDR3 is built from 14 residues. As DNA, the CDR3 is TGTGCCAGCAGTTCCGGGACATCTATTCGCGAGCAGTACTTC. It translates to CASSSGTSIREQYF.

This clonotype was picked up a small number of times. The CDR3 DNA reads as TGTGCCAGCAGGCAAGCAGCGGGGGGATTCTCAGATACGCAGTATTTT. Its protein is CASRQAAGGFSDTQYF. The V call is TRBV6-2 or TRBV6-3, the J call TRBJ2-3; 9 nucleotides match TRBD2. The junction had 11 bases not matched to a gene; V was cut back by 6 bases and J by 4 bases. The CDR3 spans 16 residues. CDR1 and CDR2 (germline): MNHEY, SVGEGT.

The gene calls are TRBV28 and TRBJ2-3; 15 positions match TRBD2. V shed 6 bases, J shed 6 bases, and the junction held 7 bases outside the gene matches. The CDR3 contains 16 residues. Germline V lookup: CDR1 MDHEN, CDR2 SYDVKM. CDR3 in DNA: TGTGCCAGCAGGCCGGGACTAGCGGGGGGCCGTGATACGCAGTATTTT. Translated: CASRPGLAGGRDTQYF.

The CDR3 spells CASSFRPAGGPGDTQYF. For the CDR3, the DNA is TGTGCCAGCAGCTTCCGACCAGCGGGGGGGCCTGGAGATACGCAGTATTTT. The chain is built from TRBV9 and TRBJ2-3; 10 positions match TRBD2. Germline loops: CDR1 SGDLS, CDR2 YYNGEE. The CDR3 consists of 17 residues. The V and J ends lost 4 bases and 5 bases, in that order; junction bases with no gene match: 13. Full variable domain (outside the CDR3, taken from reference TRBV9 and TRBJ2-3): DSGVTQTPKHLITATGQRVTLRCSPRSGDLSVYWYQQSLDQGLQFLIQYYNGEERAKGNILERFSAQQFPDLHSELNLSSLELGDSALYFCASSFRPAGGPGDTQYFGPGTRLTVL.

The V gene is TRBV5-1, the J gene TRBJ2-7; 13 bases map to TRBD2. The CDR3 consists of 15 residues. CDR1 and CDR2 (germline): SGHRS, YFSETQ. Trimming took 0 bases from V and 5 from J; bases not matched to a gene: 2. Written as DNA, the CDR3 is TGCGCCAGCAGCTTGGGGACTAGCGGGAGAAACGAGCAGTACTTC. It codes for CASSLGTSGRNEQYF.

In this sample, this clonotype turned up a few times. The rearrangement joins TRBV4-2 to TRBJ2-7; D is undetermined. The CDR3 has 14 amino acids. Germline V gene lookup returns CDR1 LGHNA and CDR2 YNFKEQ. The ends were cut back, 1 base at V and 0 bases at J, with 7 bases in the middle. This chain's CDR3 is CASSQGEPSYEQYF. In DNA, the CDR3 is TGTGCCAGCAGCCAAGGGGAACCCTCCTACGAGCAGTACTTC.

V usage is TRBV20-1 and J usage is TRBJ2-5; D is undetermined. Germline-derived CDR1 and CDR2 are DFQATT and SNEGSKA (reference sequence). V dropped 0 bases and J dropped 2 bases, with 16 bases sitting between them. The CDR3 runs to 16 residues. The CDR3 DNA sequence: TGCAGTGCTAGAGATGGTCGGGCGGCAGCTCAAGAGACCCAGTACTTC. Translation gives CSARDGRAAAQETQYF.

This chain joins TRBV6-5 and TRBJ2-5; TRBD2 matches at 9 bases. Germline V gene data show CDR1 as MNHEY and CDR2 as SVGAGI. CDR3 length: 14 residues. V gave up 4 bases and J gave up 11 bases; unmatched junction bases: 11. The chain's CDR3 is CASSSRAGGNEQYF. For the CDR3, the DNA is TGTGCCAGCAGTTCGAGAGCGGGGGGCAATGAGCAGTACTTC.

In the case of this clonotype: Sequence at one end of the junction differs from germline and may be a read error. The CDR3 DNA reads as TGTGCCAGCAGCTCACACTCCCTAGCGGATTACTCTGGGGCCAACGTCCCGACTTTC. This gives the protein CASSSHSLADYSGANVPTF. The J gene is TRBJ2-6, the V gene TRBV11-2; TRBD2 matches at 7 bases. CDR3 size: 19 residues. Germline-derived CDR1 and CDR2 are SGHAT and FQNNGV.

The rearrangement joins TRBV6-5 to TRBJ1-5; D perhaps matches TRBD1 (5 bases). Trimming removed 6 bases from V and 2 bases from J, with 17 bases in between. The CDR3 has 16 residues. Germline-derived CDR1 and CDR2 are MNHEY and SVGAGI. The DNA of the CDR3 is TGTGCCAGCAGCCCGGGTTCGGGGGGAGGCAATCAGCCCCAGCATTTT. Protein product: CASSPGSGGGNQPQHF.

The V call is TRBV4-3, the J call TRBJ2-1, with 10 bases lining up with TRBD1. Germline V lookup: CDR1 LGHNA, CDR2 YSLEER. This CDR3 region has 13 residues. V was pared by 0 bases and J by 12 bases, with 2 bases of the junction left unmatched. CDR3 nucleotides: TGCGCCAGCAGCCAAGAAGGGACAGGGGTGCAGTTCTTC. It is translated as CASSQEGTGVQFF.

CDR3 sequence: CSARVSSSGGNEQFF. The CDR3 DNA sequence: TGCAGTGCTAGAGTTTCGTCTAGCGGGGGGAATGAGCAGTTCTTC. The chain carries TRBV20-1 and TRBJ2-1; 11 nucleotides align to TRBD2. This CDR3 has 15 amino acids. Germline CDR1 and CDR2: DFQATT and SNEGSKA (reference sequence). The V gene end was trimmed by 1 base and the J gene end by 7 bases; junction bases not matched to a gene: 6.

The chain recombines TRBV28 with TRBJ2-3; tentatively, D is TRBD1 or TRBD2 (5 bases each). Per germline, CDR1 MDHEN and CDR2 SYDVKM. The CDR3 length is 16 residues. Trimming took 5 bases from V and 3 from J, leaving 18 bases between them. CDR3 sequence reads: CASSQARGARTDTQYF. The CDR3 nucleotides are TGTGCCAGCAGTCAGGCAAGGGGAGCTAGGACAGATACGCAGTATTTT. Full variable domain (outside the CDR3, taken from reference TRBV28 and TRBJ2-3): DVKVTQSSRYLVKRTGEKVFLECVQDMDHENMFWYRQDPGLGLRLIYFSYDVKMKEKGDIPEGYSVSREKKERFSLILESASTNQTSMYLCASSQARGARTDTQYFGPGTRLTVL.

The V and J genes are TRBV6-1 and TRBJ2-6; a weak D match, TRBD1 (7 bases). Germline lookup yields CDR1 MNHNS and CDR2 SASEGT. The CDR3 covers 19 residues. Trimming left V 8 bases short and J 4 bases short, with 27 bases between. CDR3 residues: CASRGAKGTVFPGANVLTF. The CDR3, as DNA: TGTGCCAGCCGCGGGGCGAAAGGGACAGTCTTCCCCGGGGCCAACGTCCTGACTTTC.

The chain joins TRBV10-3 to TRBJ1-1; tentatively, D is TRBD1 (6 bases). This CDR3 has 13 residues. V was clipped by 8 bases and J by 5 bases, with 15 bases between them. Germline V lookup: CDR1 ENHRY, CDR2 SYGVKD. The CDR3 here is CAIRTVGGTEAFF. CDR3 sequence (DNA): TGTGCCATCCGGACAGTAGGAGGGACTGAAGCTTTCTTT.

Of note for this clonotype: A read error is possible here, since a much larger clone lies one base away. This chain uses TRBV14 with TRBJ1-2; no reliable D call. CDR3 length: 13 residues. Germline CDR1 is SGHDN and CDR2 is FVKESK. Between the trimmed V and J ends, which lost 1 base and 4 bases, there was a span of 7 bases. The CDR3 sequence: CASSQVHGYGYTF. Here the CDR3 DNA reads TGTGCCAGCAGCCAAGTACACGGCTATGGCTACACCTTC.

This chain joins TRBV25-1 and TRBJ2-6; TRBD1 matches at 8 bases. The CDR3 consists of 19 residues. V gave up 3 bases and J gave up 0 bases; unmatched junction bases: 10. Germline lookup yields CDR1 MGHDK and CDR2 SYGVNS. The CDR3 nucleotides read TGTGCCAGCAGTGATGCGAGACAGGGGCCTCACTCTGGGGCCAACGTCCTGACTTTC. Translation gives CASSDARQGPHSGANVLTF.

This clonotype was observed once. V usage is TRBV7-9 and J usage is TRBJ2-3, with TRBD1 matching 9 bases. This CDR3 contains 15 residues. The germline CDR1 and CDR2 sequences are SEHNR and FQNEAQ (reference sequence). Trimming cost V 5 bases and J 3 bases; bases outside gene matches: 6. Here the CDR3 reads CASSPGDRVTDTQYF. CDR3 coding DNA: TGTGCCAGCAGCCCCGGGGACAGGGTAACAGATACGCAGTATTTT.

V and J are TRBV2 and TRBJ1-5; D not certain. This CDR3 comprises 15 residues. With 3 bases removed from V and 5 bases from J, the gap between germline ends came to 14 bases. CDR1 and CDR2 (germline): SNHLY, FYNNEI. The CDR3 DNA reads TGTGCCAGCAGTGACGGTGATGAGGGCCATCAGCCCCAGCATTTT. It specifies CASSDGDEGHQPQHF.

This clonotype turned up a few times. This chain's CDR3 is CASSSTASRGGQFF. For the CDR3, the DNA is TGTGCCAGCAGTTCTACAGCTTCTCGGGGGGGCCAGTTCTTC. V gene TRBV6-2 or TRBV6-3 combines with J gene TRBJ2-1; TRBD2 matches at 8 bases. The CDR3 spans 14 residues. Germline CDR1 reads MNHEY; CDR2 reads SVGEGT. The junction had 12 bases not matched to a gene; V was cut back by 4 bases and J by 13 bases.